The rows below give T cell receptor beta chains drawn from one sample of a study of cytomegalovirus exposure and HLA in healthy donors. This table comes from immunoSEQ multiplex PCR, and its TCRdb copy is limited to in-frame clones, with some not included. The sample yields fewer than 110,000 clones, approximately 75% seen once. Source material: PBMCs. The receptors were gathered from a middle-aged woman in good health and CMV-seronegative. CDR3s include the opening cysteine and the closing phenylalanine or tryptophan. A D gene is named only where the DNA matches it firmly.

d_call | j_call | v_call | cdr3_aa
. | TRBJ2-5 | TRBV7-8 | CASSSRRDTQETQYF
TRBD1 | TRBJ2-5 | TRBV7-9 | CASRSDRGPETQYF
TRBD2 | TRBJ2-3 | TRBV6-5 | CASRVSGGHTDTQYF
. | TRBJ2-2 | TRBV5-1 | CASSLGRGNTGELFF
TRBD1 | TRBJ1-1 | TRBV7-9 | CSSSADRGGRAFF
. | TRBJ2-5 | TRBV7-9 | CSSSLDGGAGETQYF
. | TRBJ1-1 | TRBV6-5 | CASSRGNLNTEAFF
TRBD1 | TRBJ2-2 | TRBV5-1 | CASSLQGAGNTGELFF
TRBD2 | TRBJ2-1 | TRBV2 | CASSGGTSGRDYNEQFF
. | TRBJ2-5 | TRBV9 | CASSSQYQETQYF
TRBD2 | TRBJ2-7 | TRBV5-4 | CASRDKPGTKSYEQYF
. | TRBJ1-5 | TRBV7-9 | CSSSYSNQPQHF
. | TRBJ1-2 | TRBV30 | CAWKQAGYTF
TRBD1 | TRBJ1-1 | TRBV27 | CASSSQSPGTGTGTEAFF
TRBD1 | TRBJ2-5 | TRBV6-1 | CASRTGGGETQYF
. | TRBJ1-5 | TRBV19 | CASRPLGQADNQPQHF
TRBD2 | TRBJ2-2 | TRBV9 | CASSVVASGSRELFF
. | TRBJ2-4 | TRBV28 | CASSKQGEVAKNIQYF
TRBD1 | TRBJ2-7 | TRBV14 | CASSQDPGWTGQYNSYEQYF
. | TRBJ1-5 | TRBV30 | CALDPTNRNQPQHF
TRBD2 | TRBJ2-7 | TRBV30 | CAWISGRNNEQYF
. | TRBJ1-2 | TRBV2 | CASMVDNQNYGYTF
TRBD2 | TRBJ2-3 | TRBV4-2 | CASSQDYGQWDYQNTDTQYF
TRBD1 | TRBJ2-1 | TRBV7-3 | CASSPDRGHNNEQFF
. | TRBJ2-5 | TRBV7-5 | CARSPPPGTSEQETQYF
. | TRBJ2-5 | TRBV2 | CASTSGGEQTQYF
. | TRBJ2-7 | TRBV4-3 | CASSQDPHFSGYEQYF
TRBD1 | TRBJ1-6 | TRBV2 | CASRTGSSPLHF
TRBD1 | TRBJ2-2 | TRBV28 | CASRQGKRTGELFF
. | TRBJ2-5 | TRBV18 | CASSPTREETQYF
TRBD1 | TRBJ2-3 | TRBV6-5 | CASSQGARTDTQYF
. | TRBJ1-2 | TRBV9 | CASSAAGEGYTF
. | TRBJ2-7 | TRBV6-1 | CASSEARQGYSYEQYF
. | TRBJ1-1 | TRBV7-9 | CASSSLVRGTEAFF
. | TRBJ1-2 | TRBV2 | CASRGADYGYTF
TRBD2 | TRBJ2-5 | TRBV9 | CASSIKLGGETQYF
. | TRBJ2-4 | TRBV19 | CASSGHRGPKNIQYF
. | TRBJ2-7 | TRBV5-1 | CASSSYRSYEQYF
. | TRBJ1-5 | TRBV19 | CASSNLNQPQHF
. | TRBJ2-5 | TRBV18 | CASSPPIRLETQYF
. | TRBJ1-2 | TRBV9 | CASSVGSSPRGGYTF
. | TRBJ1-2 | TRBV28 | CASSLLGEAYGYTF
. | TRBJ1-5 | TRBV7-8 | CASSLDSSNQPQHF
TRBD1 | TRBJ1-1 | TRBV9 | CASSVDSTGGGYTEAFF
TRBD2 | TRBJ2-5 | TRBV5-1 | CASSLGAGEIGETQYF
. | TRBJ1-1 | TRBV7-9 | CASSSKLNTEAFF
. | TRBJ2-5 | TRBV5-6 | CASRLHETQYF
. | TRBJ1-5 | TRBV5-1 | CASSQSSNQPQHF
TRBD2 | TRBJ2-3 | TRBV5-5 | CASSLSGTSGLSTDTQYF
. | TRBJ2-1 | TRBV4-1 | CASSQGDWGDEQFF
. | TRBJ1-5 | TRBV6-6 | CASTEHRVQPQHF
TRBD2 | TRBJ2-5 | TRBV6-5 | CASSGSGTETQYF
TRBD2 | . | TRBV5-1 | CASSFGGSVYEQYF
TRBD2 | TRBJ2-7 | TRBV7-9 | CASSGRDGGGSYEQYF